Listed below are T cell receptor beta chains from one sample, sequenced in a study of beta chain features in type 1 diabetes. Sequencing was performed with immunoSEQ multiplex PCR; in TCRdb, only in-frame clones are kept and a portion is missing. The repertoire holds 300,000 to 350,000 clones, with approximately 12% as singletons. The sample was naive CD4+ T cells from blood. These receptors were taken from a woman aged 18-35 years with type 1 diabetes. Both conserved end residues are part of each CDR3. The order of the fields is clone size, J gene, D gene, V gene, CDR3 DNA, CDR3 protein. The D gene is left open where the match is weak. A row's size may be missing; if present it is once, few, many or a size class.

NA TRBJ2-1 TRBD2 TRBV5-1 TGCGCCAGCAGCCTCTGGACTAGCGGGGCAGGCAATGAGCAGTTCTTC CASSLWTSGAGNEQFF
NA TRBJ2-7 NA TRBV6-5 TGTGCCAGCAGTTACGGCAGTGGTCCGGGGAGCTACGAGCAGTACTTC CASSYGSGPGSYEQYF
NA TRBJ2-1 NA TRBV5-4 TGTGCCAGCAGCCCCGCTGGGGAGCACAATGAGCAGTTCTTC CASSPAGEHNEQFF
NA TRBJ2-7 NA TRBV5-1 TGCGCCAGCAGCAATCGTGGGGCGGAGCAGTACTTC CASSNRGAEQYF
few TRBJ1-4 NA TRBV9 TGTGCCAGCAGCCCCAGGGGCAGGGGTGGCGAAAAACTGTTTTTT CASSPRGRGGEKLFF
few TRBJ1-1 NA TRBV11-3 TGTGCCAGCAGCTTATCGGGGACTGAAGCTTTCTTT CASSLSGTEAFF
NA TRBJ2-5 NA TRBV7-8 TGTGCCAGCAGCAGACAGATACAAGAGACCCAGTACTTC CASSRQIQETQYF
few TRBJ2-2 NA TRBV19 TGTGCCAGTAGGAGGACAGCCACCGGGGAGCTGTTTTTT CASRRTATGELFF
few TRBJ2-3 TRBD1 TRBV10-3 TGTGCCATCAGATCAGCCGGGACAGGGCCGGACGGTACGCAGTATTTT CAIRSAGTGPDGTQYF
NA TRBJ2-3 NA TRBV5-1 TGCGCCAGCAGCTCCCAGACAGGTCCGGCGCAGTATTTT CASSSQTGPAQYF
NA TRBJ2-1 TRBD2 TRBV2 TGTGCCAGCAGTTCGACTAGCGGGACCCGCTCCTACAATGAGCAGTTCTTC CASSSTSGTRSYNEQFF
NA TRBJ1-2 TRBD1 TRBV30 TGTGCCTGGAGTACAGGGGGCTATGGCTACACCTTC CAWSTGGYGYTF
few TRBJ1-5 TRBD1 TRBV7-7 TGTGCCAGCAGCCGCTACCGGACAGGGCCGTTCAATCAGCCCCAGCATTTT CASSRYRTGPFNQPQHF
few TRBJ1-2 NA TRBV5-6 TGTGCCAGCAGCTATGGGGGGTTGGGTGGCTACACCTTC CASSYGGLGGYTF
NA TRBJ1-5 NA TRBV25-1 TGTGCCAGCAGTGATAGCGGACATCCCAATCAGCCCCAGCATTTT CASSDSGHPNQPQHF
NA TRBJ2-5 TRBD1 TRBV5-1 TGCGCCAGCAGCCCCGGGACAGCCCAAGAGACCCAGTACTTC CASSPGTAQETQYF
few TRBJ2-6 TRBD1 TRBV27 TGTGCCAGCAGTTGGGGACAGGGGTTTCGGGCTGGGGCCAACGTCCTGACTTTC CASSWGQGFRAGANVLTF
NA TRBJ2-2 NA TRBV11-2 TGTGCCAGCAGCTTCCTACGAGGAGGGGCGAACACCGGGGAGCTGTTTTTT CASSFLRGGANTGELFF
NA TRBJ2-3 TRBD2 TRBV11-3 TGTGCCAGCAGCTTGATTCGAGCGGGAGCCGGAACAGATACGCAGTATTTT CASSLIRAGAGTDTQYF
NA TRBJ2-1 NA TRBV2 TGTGCCAGCAGAGCGGGTCCTCCAGGGGAGCAGTTCTTC CASRAGPPGEQFF
few TRBJ2-7 NA TRBV27 TGTGCCAGCAGTTTCCACGGCTCCTACGAGCAGTACTTC CASSFHGSYEQYF
few TRBJ1-2 TRBD1 TRBV7-9 TGTGCCAGCAGCTCTCTATGGGGTGGGACAGACTACTATGGCTACACCTTC CASSSLWGGTDYYGYTF
NA TRBJ2-1 NA TRBV9 TGTGCCAGCAGCGTAGGGCATTACAATGAGCAGTTCTTC CASSVGHYNEQFF
NA TRBJ1-4 TRBD1 TRBV11-2 TGTGCCAGCAGCTCCTTCCCACAGGGGGCAGGGGAAAAACTGTTTTTT CASSSFPQGAGEKLFF
few TRBJ2-1 TRBD2 TRBV5-1 TGCGCCAGCAGCCCTATCAGGGGACTAGCGGTCAATGAGCAGTTCTTC CASSPIRGLAVNEQFF
NA TRBJ2-3 TRBD1 TRBV19 TGTGCCACCCGGACAGGGCCACATATCTCGGATACGCAGTATTTT CATRTGPHISDTQYF
NA TRBJ2-3 TRBD2 TRBV11-2 TGTGCCAGCAGCTTAGGGCTAGCGGGACAAGATACGCAGTATTTT CASSLGLAGQDTQYF
NA TRBJ1-1 NA TRBV25-1 TGTGCCAGCAGTCCGATGGGGGCAATGAACACTGAAGCTTTCTTT CASSPMGAMNTEAFF
few TRBJ2-1 NA TRBV19 TGTGCCAGTAGGGGGCAGGGATTCGGCAATGAGCAGTTCTTC CASRGQGFGNEQFF
few TRBJ2-1 TRBD2 TRBV5-1 TGCGCCAGCAGCCCCGACGGGGGGACTTACAATGAGCAGTTCTTC CASSPDGGTYNEQFF
NA TRBJ2-7 NA TRBV6-1 TGTGCCAGCAGACAGGTGGGATGGATGGAGCAGTACTTC CASRQVGWMEQYF
NA TRBJ1-1 TRBD1 TRBV5-1 TGCGCCAGCAGTCTGACAGGGGTCGACACTGAAGCTTTCTTT CASSLTGVDTEAFF
NA TRBJ2-7 NA TRBV4-1 TGCGCCAGCAGCCAAGCTTGGCGGTTCTCCTACGAGCAGTACTTC CASSQAWRFSYEQYF
NA TRBJ1-4 TRBD1 TRBV27 TGTGCCAGCAGTCGGGACAGGGGAGGTGAAAAACTGTTTTTT CASSRDRGGEKLFF
few TRBJ2-1 TRBD2 TRBV7-2 TGTGCCAGCAGCCAACGACTAGCGGAGCAGTTCTTC CASSQRLAEQFF
NA TRBJ1-4 NA TRBV6-5 TGTGCCAGCAGTCCTTTTTTTACAACTAATGAAAAACTGTTTTTT CASSPFFTTNEKLFF
few TRBJ1-5 NA TRBV10-3 TGTGCCATCAGTGAGTCGGCGGCAGCTTATAGCAATCAGCCCCAGCATTTT CAISESAAAYSNQPQHF
NA TRBJ2-5 NA TRBV12-5 TGTGCTAGTGGTTTCGGGTTCCAAGAGACCCAGTACTTC CASGFGFQETQYF
NA TRBJ2-1 TRBD1 TRBV10-3 TGTGCCATCAGTGTGGACAGGGGTCTCAGTGATGAGCAGTTCTTC CAISVDRGLSDEQFF
few TRBJ1-3 TRBD1 TRBV14 TGTGCCAGCAGCCAAGCAGGGGGAGGAAACACCATATATTTT CASSQAGGGNTIYF
few TRBJ1-5 NA TRBV19 TGTGCCAGTAGCCAGGCAGGGACTCCCAATCAGCCCCAGCATTTT CASSQAGTPNQPQHF
NA TRBJ2-1 TRBD2 TRBV5-1 TGCGCCAGCAGCGCGGGACTAGCGGGATCCTACAATGAGCAGTTCTTC CASSAGLAGSYNEQFF
NA TRBJ2-5 NA TRBV28 TGTGCCAGCAGTTTAATGGGGGCCCAGGAGACCCAGTACTTC CASSLMGAQETQYF
NA TRBJ2-7 TRBD1 TRBV6-5 TGTGCCAGCAGTTATTTTTGGCAGGGGGCCTACGAGCAGTACTTC CASSYFWQGAYEQYF
NA TRBJ1-1 NA TRBV7-9 TGTGCCAGCAGCTTATCATCAGGGAACACTGAAGCTTTCTTT CASSLSSGNTEAFF
NA TRBJ2-3 NA TRBV21-1 TGTGCCAGCAGCAAGTGCCGACCGGGACTAGCGGACATTGGCTGGACGCAGTATTTT CASSKCRPGLADIGWTQYF
NA TRBJ2-7 TRBD2 TRBV7-2 TGTGCCAGCATATCGAGCGGGGCTTTCTCCTACGAGCAGTACTTC CASISSGAFSYEQYF
NA TRBJ2-5 NA TRBV29-1 TGCAGCGGGGGAGACTCTTTCGGGACCCAGTACTTC CSGGDSFGTQYF
NA TRBJ2-1 TRBD2 TRBV7-2 TGTGCCAGCAGCTTAGACGGCGGGAGCTCCTACAATGAGCAGTTCTTC CASSLDGGSSYNEQFF